This T cell receptor beta chain was recovered during a study of blood T cell repertoires in COVID-19. Across the study: Both acute and convalescent COVID-19 samples were obtained from the United States, Italy and Spain. PBMCs, B-cell-depleted T cells, or T cells provided the cDNA or gDNA that made up the material.

Per the authors' pipeline: Reference gene primers were amplified, and this amplification served to estimate nucleated cell counts. Sequenced by immunoSEQ multiplex PCR; TCRdb stores in-frame clones only, minus some. V, J and clone size were drawn from that table, and D and trimming were deduced from the DNA. The sample contains more than 60,000 clones, less than 85% of which appear only once. The CDR3 contains 17 residues. Germline V CDR1 and CDR2: SNHLY, FYNNEI. The V and J ends lost 4 bases and 1 base respectively, with 17 bases between them. This sequence joins TRBV2 and TRBJ1-3; possibly TRBD1 for D (6 bases). This sequence originates from a man aged 45-65 years with COVID-19, enrolled during active disease. The sequenced sample consisted of peripheral blood. The CDR3 nucleotides read TGTGCCAGCAGTGCGGACAGCGCCTCTACTTCTGGAAACACCATATATTTT. Translating it yields CASSADSASTSGNTIYF.